This TCR beta chain was identified during a study of regulatory T cells in long-lasting Graves disease. Documented time point: newly diagnosed GD, antithyroid drugs for less than 3 months. Making the TCR library involved RNA that had been extracted from PBMCs. Arm-PCR of CDR3 regions with iRepertoire HTBI primers generated TCR beta libraries. TCRdb re-derived calls from the multiplex PCR reads in MiXCR, one entry per CDR3 protein. The sample records fewer than 550,000 distinct CDR3 sequences, about 16% being singletons. The V gene lost 3 bases and the J gene lost 10 bases, with 18 bases spanning the gap. CDR1 and CDR2 (germline): MNHGY, SVAAGI. This CDR3 has 14 amino acids. These records were also assigned to another study, of T cells in Graves' hyperthyroidism and ophthalmopathy.

The chain carries TRBV6-9 and TRBJ1-1; no firm D call. This TCR came from a woman aged 35 to 60 with Graves disease. The sequences come from peripheral blood mononuclear cells (PBMCs), collected at new diagnosis, from a patient treated with antithyroid drugs. Here the CDR3 reads CASSYPSRGVAAFF. The CDR3 DNA sequence: TGTGCCAGCAGTTACCCGTCCCGAGGTGTAGCAGCTTTCTTT.